The clone carrying this TCR beta chain has a count of ten or more. Time point defined: sample taken at primary tumor resection. TCRs were sequenced from unsorted whole RNA of tumor, nontumor lung or PBMC. Trimming took off 1 base at V and 3 bases at J, with 9 bases between the two ends. The CDR3 has 14 residues. Germline assignment: CDR1 LGHNA and CDR2 YNFKEQ. This sample was taken from a study of spatial heterogeneity in lung cancer. Whole-study context: The average appearance count of each unique TCR and UMI combination in raw reads was more than ten.

Each CDR3 protein is one row after TCRdb ran MiXCR on the 5' RACE reads. Of 43,000 or so distinct CDR3 sequences detected, nearly 7% appear once; the ten largest clones hold roughly two fifths. The chain links TRBV4-2 to TRBJ1-2; possible D gene TRBD1, 6 bases. This sample comprised PBMCs, obtained at surgery. This sequence originates from a female donor with early-stage non-small cell lung cancer. The DNA for the CDR3 is TGTGCCAGCAGCCAAGGGGGACAAGACTATGGCTACACCTTC. Translation gives CASSQGGQDYGYTF.